The T cell receptor beta chain described here comes from a study of T cells in Graves' hyperthyroidism and ophthalmopathy. Germline CDR1 is DFQATT and CDR2 is SNEGSKA (reference sequence). The V end lost 4 bases, the J end lost 4 bases, and 14 bases lay between the germline ends. This CDR3 comprises 14 residues. TCR beta CDR3 sequences were amplified from RNA transcripts. HTBI primers were used for first-round RT-PCR of the TCR CDR3. TCRdb re-analysed the multiplex PCR reads in MiXCR, keeping a single row per CDR3 protein. The table includes approximately 690,000 distinct CDR3 sequences, under 25% detected once.

The rearrangement uses TRBV20-1 and TRBJ1-5, with D possibly being TRBD1 (5 bases). The sequenced material came from blood. The receptor's source is a young man with Graves' ophthalmopathy. The CDR3 DNA reads TGCAGTGCTATTCTGGGGACCCCAAATCAGCCCCAGCATTTT. It codes for CSAILGTPNQPQHF.